This paragraph covers one T cell receptor beta chain sequence. This record comes from a study of blood T cell repertoires in COVID-19. About the study: Material from acute and convalescent COVID-19 was sourced from the United States, Italy and Spain. T cells, B-cell-depleted T cells, or PBMCs provided the cDNA or gDNA that served as material.

V was clipped by 1 base and J by 10 bases; unmatched bases: 14. Germline V gives CDR1 SGHRS, CDR2 YFSETQ. The CDR3 length is 16 residues. As originally analysed: It was from reference gene primer amplification that nucleated cell counts were estimated. Produced via immunoSEQ multiplex PCR; TCRdb's table is partial and in-frame only. From that table come the V and J calls and clone size; the DNA was used to work out D and trimming. Here the sample spans fewer than 90,000 clones, less than 90% being singletons. This sequence was found in an elderly man in a cohort sampled during active COVID-19. Sequencing input: peripheral blood. The rearrangement uses TRBV5-1 and TRBJ1-1, with TRBD1 matching over 9 bases. Here the CDR3 reads CASSLISGTGSQRAFF. The DNA of the CDR3 is TGCGCCAGCAGCTTGATCTCCGGGACAGGGTCGCAGAGAGCTTTCTTT.